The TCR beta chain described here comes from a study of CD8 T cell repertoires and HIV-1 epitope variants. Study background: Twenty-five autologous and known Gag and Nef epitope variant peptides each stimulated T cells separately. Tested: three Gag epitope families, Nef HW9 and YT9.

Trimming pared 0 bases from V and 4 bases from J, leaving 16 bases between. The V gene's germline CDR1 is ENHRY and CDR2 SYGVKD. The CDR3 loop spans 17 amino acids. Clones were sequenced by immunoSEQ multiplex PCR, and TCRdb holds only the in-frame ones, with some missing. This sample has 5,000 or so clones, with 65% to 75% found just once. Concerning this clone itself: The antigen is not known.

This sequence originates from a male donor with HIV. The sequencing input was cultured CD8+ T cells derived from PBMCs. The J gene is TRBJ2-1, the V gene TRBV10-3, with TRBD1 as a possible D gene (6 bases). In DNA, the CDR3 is TGTGCCATCAGTGAGTCTATGGCAGGACAGACGTACAATGAGCAGTTCTTC. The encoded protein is CAISESMAGQTYNEQFF.